A single sample is the source of the 13 T cell receptor beta chains below, sequenced in a study of cytomegalovirus exposure and HLA in healthy donors. Both 60 Vbeta primers and 13 Jbeta primers went into the PCR. Measured with immunoSEQ multiplex PCR; TCRdb has only the in-frame clones, and not every one. The table shows about 110,000 clones, with roughly 70% occurring only once. Specimen: PBMCs. Receptors originate from a man aged 35-49 years in good health and CMV-seropositive.

This clone was seen a few times. The rearrangement uses TRBV7-2 and TRBJ2-5; a possible D gene is TRBD2 (6 bases). This CDR3 has 15 amino acids. V dropped 2 bases and J dropped 5 bases, with 15 bases sitting between them. CDR1 and CDR2 (germline): SGHTA, FQGNSA. CDR3 protein: CASSLYPGRRETQYF. The CDR3 nucleotides read TGTGCCAGCAGCTTATATCCTGGGAGGCGGGAGACCCAGTACTTC.

This clone was seen more than once but under ten times. The genes are TRBV6-1 and TRBJ2-3; a weak D match, TRBD2 (6 bases). From germline, CDR1 is MNHNS and CDR2 SASEGT. With 4 bases removed from V and 5 bases from J, the gap between germline ends came to 10 bases. The CDR3 spans 13 residues. Here the CDR3 DNA reads TGTGCCAGCAGTGTGGGTAGCGGAGATACGCAGTATTTT. Translating gives CASSVGSGDTQYF.

The chain recombines TRBV5-6 with TRBJ2-1; tentative D call: TRBD1 (5 bases). Germline CDR1 and CDR2: SGHDT and YYEEEE. V was trimmed by 2 bases and J by 9 bases, leaving 15 bases between them. The CDR3 runs 14 residues. CDR3 sequence (DNA): TGTGCCAGCAGCTTTTTTACAGGTAGAAGTGAGCAGTTCTTC. Its translation: CASSFFTGRSEQFF. The full variable domain, with the rest looked up from reference TRBV5-6 and TRBJ2-1, is DAGVTQSPTHLIKTRGQQVTLRCSPKSGHDTVSWYQQALGQGPQFIFQYYEEEERQRGNFPDRFSGHQFPNYSSELNVNALLLGDSALYLCASSFFTGRSEQFFGPGTRLTVL.

This clone turned up a few times. At one of its ends the junction is not consistent with the germline gene, which may arise from a read error. The genes are TRBV30 and TRBJ2-1; TRBD2 matches at 11 bases. Germline V gene data show CDR1 as GTSNPN and CDR2 as SVGIG (reference sequence). This CDR3 is built from 13 residues. Here the CDR3 reads CSGSTLAGGERVF. The CDR3 DNA reads as TGTTCGGGGAGCACTCTAGCGGGAGGTGAAAGGGTCTTC.

This chain connects TRBV5-6 to TRBJ1-2; 7 bases are shared with TRBD1. Unmatched junction bases numbered 7, after V lost 6 bases and J lost 2 bases. The CDR3 runs 14 residues. Per the germline V gene, CDR1 is SGHDT and CDR2 is YYEEEE. The CDR3 loop is CASTSGQLNYGYTF. CDR3 bases: TGTGCCAGCACCTCGGGACAGCTCAACTATGGCTACACCTTC. Filled out from reference TRBV5-6 and TRBJ1-2, the complete variable domain reads DAGVTQSPTHLIKTRGQQVTLRCSPKSGHDTVSWYQQALGQGPQFIFQYYEEEERQRGNFPDRFSGHQFPNYSSELNVNALLLGDSALYLCASTSGQLNYGYTFGSGTRLTVV.

V is TRBV7-6 and J is TRBJ2-5; TRBD1 matches 9 bases. V lost 5 bases and J lost 5; bases outside the gene matches: 6. CDR3 length: 14 residues. Per the germline V gene, CDR1 is SGHVS and CDR2 is FNYEAQ. The CDR3, as DNA: TGTGCCAGCAGCCTTGGACAGGGGTTGGAGACCCAGTACTTC. This encodes CASSLGQGLETQYF.

The sample holds a few counts of this clone. The chain recombines TRBV27 with TRBJ2-7, with 7 bases matching TRBD2. Trimming took 3 bases from V and 7 from J; bases not matched to a gene: 6. Germline lookup yields CDR1 MNHEY and CDR2 SMNVEV (reference sequence). There are 13 residues in the CDR3. The CDR3 protein is CASSFVGGSEQYV. CDR3 nucleotide sequence: TGTGCCAGCAGTTTTGTGGGAGGGAGTGAGCAGTACGTC.

The chain uses TRBV27 and TRBJ2-7, with TRBD1 as a possible D gene (6 bases). The CDR3 covers 14 residues. Germline values: CDR1 MNHEY, CDR2 SMNVEV (reference sequence). V was clipped by 5 bases and J by 0 bases, with 11 bases between them. Here the CDR3 reads CASSPTGLSYEQYF. The DNA for the CDR3 is TGTGCCAGCAGTCCGACAGGTCTCTCCTACGAGCAGTACTTC.

The V gene is TRBV27, the J gene TRBJ1-2; D remains unclear. Germline CDR1 and CDR2: MNHEY and SMNVEV (reference sequence). Trimming removed 2 bases at V and 4 bases at J, with 14 bases between. The CDR3 covers 15 residues. In nucleotides, the CDR3 is TGTGCCAGCAGTTTAGCAGGAGGGAACTTCTATGGCTACACCTTC. It is translated as CASSLAGGNFYGYTF.

The genes are TRBV6-5 and TRBJ2-5; unclear D gene. TRBJ2-7 matches the DNA end more closely, so the J call is doubtful. This CDR3 contains 13 residues. Germline V CDR1 and CDR2: MNHEY, SVGAGI. CDR3: CASSRGPLYEQYF. In DNA form, the CDR3 reads TGTGCCAGCAGCCGAGGCCCCCTCTACGAGCAGTACTTC.

The chain has TRBV6-5 and TRBJ2-7; 7 bases are shared with TRBD1. CDR1 MNHEY and CDR2 SVGAGI come from the germline V gene. The CDR3 consists of 15 residues. The J segment lost 0 bases and the V segment lost 6 bases, leaving 8 bases of the junction unmatched. For the CDR3, the DNA is TGTGCCAGCAGGGAACAGGGGCGACCCTCCTACGAGCAGTACTTC. It specifies CASREQGRPSYEQYF.

The rearrangement uses TRBV29-1 and TRBJ1-4; D is unclear. V lost 4 bases and J 0 bases, leaving 9 bases between the germline ends. Germline V gives CDR1 SQVTM, CDR2 ANQGSEA. The CDR3 is 14 amino acids. The chain's CDR3 is CSVGDGATNEKLFF. The CDR3 DNA sequence: TGCAGCGTTGGCGACGGAGCAACTAATGAAAAACTGTTTTTT.

A few counts support this clone. Distinct nucleotide sequences in the sample also encode this CDR3. CDR3 amino acids: CASSRQGILETQYF. Written as DNA, the CDR3 is TGTGCCAGCAGCCGACAGGGGATTTTGGAGACCCAGTACTTC. This chain joins TRBV5-6 and TRBJ2-5, with TRBD1 matching 8 bases. Germline values: CDR1 SGHDT, CDR2 YYEEEE. CDR3 length equals 14 residues. J was trimmed by 5 bases and V by 4 bases; bases with no gene match: 7. Full variable domain (rest looked up from reference TRBV5-6 and TRBJ2-5): DAGVTQSPTHLIKTRGQQVTLRCSPKSGHDTVSWYQQALGQGPQFIFQYYEEEERQRGNFPDRFSGHQFPNYSSELNVNALLLGDSALYLCASSRQGILETQYFGPGTRLLVL.